Below are 11 T cell receptor beta chains sequenced from a single sample in a study of T cell changes during pregnancy in multiple sclerosis (dated 2019 in TCRdb). Libraries were made using the immunoSEQ multiplex PCR assay. As stored in TCRdb, this immuneACCESS dataset retains in-frame rearrangements with V and J assigned. A fraction of the clones does not appear; measured against another copy, unresolved V genes explain less than half of the discrepancy, and the remainder lacks a known reason. A total of tens of thousands of clones appear in this sample, about 95% of them only once. The ten largest clones capture more than 1% of the sample. The sample in question was peripheral blood, obtained in the second trimester of pregnancy. All receptors derive from a female donor with multiple sclerosis, enrolled in a pregnancy study.

The V gene is TRBV28, the J gene TRBJ2-7; D is undetermined. Per the germline V gene, CDR1 is MDHEN and CDR2 is SYDVKM. The CDR3 runs to 15 residues. Trimming shortened V by 4 bases and J by 0 bases, and 13 bases separated the two germline ends. The CDR3 DNA reads as TGTGCCAGCAGTTCCCCCGCGGCAAGCTCCTACGAGCAGTACTTC. It encodes CASSSPAASSYEQYF.

V is TRBV7-2 and J is TRBJ1-5, with D possibly being TRBD1 (5 bases). This CDR3 is built from 15 residues. Germline CDR1 SGHTA, CDR2 FQGNSA. V was clipped by 5 bases and J by 3 bases, with 14 bases between them. The CDR3 region is CASSRSSTVNQPQHF. DNA of the CDR3: TGTGCCAGCAGCCGATCCTCGACAGTCAATCAGCCCCAGCATTTT. The full variable domain, rest sourced from reference TRBV7-2 and TRBJ1-5, is GAGVSQSPSNKVTEKGKDVELRCDPISGHTALYWYRQSLGQGLEFLIYFQGNSAPDKSGLPSDRFSAERTGGSVSTLTIQRTQQEDSAVYLCASSRSSTVNQPQHFGDGTRLSIL.

This clone was seen only once. The chain recombines TRBV6-4 with TRBJ1-1; 7 bases match TRBD1. This CDR3 has 14 residues. CDR1 MRHNA and CDR2 SNTAGT come from the germline V gene. The junction had 5 bases not matched to a gene; V was cut back by 6 bases and J by 1 base. DNA for the CDR3: TGTGCCAGCAGAATAGGGACAGCGAACACTGAAGCTTTCTTT. Amino acids: CASRIGTANTEAFF.

CDR3 bases: TGCGCCAGCAGCTTGGGGCAGGTGGATGAAAAACTGTTTTTT. Translation gives CASSLGQVDEKLFF. The chain carries TRBV5-1 and TRBJ1-4; D call uncertain. The germline V gene has CDR1 SGHRS and CDR2 YFSETQ. Trimming removed 0 bases from V and 6 bases from J, with 9 bases in between. The CDR3 loop spans 14 amino acids.

The V gene is TRBV27, the J gene TRBJ2-5; TRBD1 matches at 8 bases. The germline V gene encodes CDR1 MNHEY and CDR2 SMNVEV (reference sequence). CDR3 size: 16 residues. V was pared by 8 bases and J by 1 base, with 12 bases of the junction left unmatched. CDR3 residues: CASGHDQGAGQETQYF. The DNA of the CDR3 is TGTGCCAGCGGGCATGATCAGGGGGCAGGCCAAGAGACCCAGTACTTC.

The chain combines TRBV27 with TRBJ2-7, with 10 bases lining up with TRBD2. The CDR3 loop spans 13 amino acids. The germline CDR1 and CDR2 sequences are MNHEY and SMNVEV (reference sequence). J lost 6 bases, V lost 5 bases, and 4 bases had no gene match. The CDR3 region is CASSLIAGGEQYF. CDR3 bases: TGTGCCAGCAGTCTCATAGCGGGAGGCGAGCAGTACTTC.

The chain couples TRBV5-4 to TRBJ2-1; TRBD1 aligns across 9 bases. Unmatched junction bases numbered 6, after V lost 4 bases and J lost 4 bases. Germline values: CDR1 SGHNT, CDR2 YYREEE (reference sequence). This CDR3 has 15 residues. Written as DNA, the CDR3 is TGTGCCAGCAGCCCCCCGGGACAGGGATACAATGAGCAGTTCTTC. Protein: CASSPPGQGYNEQFF.

The J gene is TRBJ1-5, the V gene TRBV19; 8 nucleotides line up with TRBD1. The CDR3 length is 15 residues. Germline lookup yields CDR1 LNHDA and CDR2 SQIVND (reference sequence). The V gene end was trimmed by 5 bases and the J gene end by 7 bases; junction bases not matched to a gene: 10. CDR3 bases: TGTGCCAGTAGTGATCTTGCAGGGGGCGGGCAGCCCCAGCATTTT. It codes for CASSDLAGGGQPQHF.

This chain uses TRBV28 with TRBJ2-5; D possibly corresponds to TRBD1 (5 bases). V dropped 2 bases and J dropped 4 bases, with 8 bases sitting between them. The germline V gene has CDR1 MDHEN and CDR2 SYDVKM. CDR3 length: 13 residues. The CDR3 coding sequence is TGTGCCAGCAGTTTAATCCAGGGAGAGACCCAGTACTTC. Protein sequence: CASSLIQGETQYF.

CDR3 region: CASSQFSGRANEQFF. CDR3 nucleotides: TGTGCCAGCAGCCAATTTAGCGGGAGGGCTAATGAGCAGTTCTTC. This chain links TRBV14 with TRBJ2-1; TRBD2 matches 11 bases. This CDR3 spans 15 amino acids. Per the germline V gene, CDR1 is SGHDN and CDR2 is FVKESK. V lost 2 bases to trimming and J lost 7 bases; unmatched junction nucleotides: 4.

The genes are TRBV28 and TRBJ2-2; 16 positions agree with TRBD2. Germline CDR1 and CDR2: MDHEN and SYDVKM. CDR3 length: 17 residues. V lost 8 bases and J lost 6; bases outside the gene matches: 9. This CDR3 reads CASSPGLAGGPAGELFF. CDR3 in DNA: TGTGCCAGCTCCCCGGGACTAGCGGGAGGGCCGGCCGGGGAGCTGTTTTTT.